Following are 4 T cell receptor beta chains from one sample sequenced in a study of metastatic and nonmetastatic thyroid tumors. TCRdb re-called the PCR reads through MiXCR. The data hold some 28,000 clones, with roughly 19% observed a single time. Nobody among the patients had been given any treatment before thyroid surgery. The specimen sequenced was blood. All receptors derive from a female donor with papillary thyroid cancer or a benign thyroid nodule (not recorded which). Some clones in this sample may be carry-over from other donors' samples.

This clone was observed at least ten times. The chain recombines TRBV7-9 with TRBJ2-2; 13 bases are shared with TRBD2. The V segment lost 3 bases and the J segment 7 bases; nucleotides outside the gene matches: 5. This CDR3 has 16 residues. Germline CDR1 SEHNR, CDR2 FQNEAQ (reference sequence). CDR3 bases: TGTGCCAGCAGCTTTACTAGCGGGAGGGCCGGCGGGGAGCTGTTTTTT. This translates into CASSFTSGRAGGELFF.

There are a few counts of this clone. This rearrangement joins TRBV10-3 to TRBJ1-2; unclear D gene. The CDR3 runs 14 residues. Between the trimmed V and J ends, which lost 4 bases and 4 bases, there was a span of 13 bases. Germline values: CDR1 ENHRY, CDR2 SYGVKD. The CDR3 sequence: CAISGHGGGYGYTF. The CDR3 DNA reads as TGTGCCATCAGTGGACATGGAGGCGGCTATGGCTACACCTTC.

The V call is TRBV19, the J call TRBJ1-2; perhaps TRBD1 as D (6 bases). The length of the CDR3 is 14 residues. Per germline, CDR1 LNHDA and CDR2 SQIVND (reference sequence). V shed 4 bases and J shed 4 bases, with 13 bases lying between them. This CDR3 is CASSTWTVVYGYTF. The CDR3 region has the DNA TGTGCCAGTAGTACCTGGACAGTCGTCTATGGCTACACCTTC.

The table lists this clone with a few counts. A much larger clone lies a single base off, so this may be a read error. The identical CDR3 is also encoded by other nucleotide sequences in the sample. The V gene is TRBV20-1, the J gene TRBJ2-5; the match to TRBD1 covers 8 bases. Germline assignment: CDR1 DFQATT and CDR2 SNEGSKA (reference sequence). The CDR3 runs to 15 residues. V shed 3 bases, J shed 7 bases, and the junction held 13 bases outside the gene matches. The CDR3 region is CSARVTGQGAGTQYF. CDR3 bases: TGCAGTGCTAGGGTCACAGGACAGGGTGCCGGGACCCAGTACTTC.